This T cell receptor beta chain was obtained from a study of cytomegalovirus exposure and HLA in healthy donors. The study ran its PCR with 60 Vbeta and 13 Jbeta primers. Sequencing used immunoSEQ multiplex PCR; TCRdb keeps in-frame clones, though not all of them. The profile covers about 120,000 clones, with under 90% appearing a single time and about 3.8% taken by the ten largest. Germline CDR1 and CDR2: SGHAT and FQNNGV. Trimming took off 1 base at V and 9 bases at J, with 10 bases between the two ends. The CDR3 consists of 13 residues. The sample taken for sequencing was PBMCs. The receptor was isolated from a woman aged 30 to 39 in good health and CMV-seronegative. The chain couples TRBV11-2 to TRBJ2-1; D unresolved. The CDR3 is CASSLVRVGEQFF. CDR3 in DNA: TGTGCCAGCAGCTTAGTACGAGTCGGTGAGCAGTTCTTC.